Listed below are T cell receptor beta chains from one sample, sequenced in a study of Ad26.COV2.S vaccination and SARS-CoV-2 variants. The protocol was immunoSEQ multiplex PCR, while the TCRdb copy is restricted to in-frame clones and leaves out a portion. Of a few hundred thousand clones listed, 80% to 95% are singletons. The specimen comprised peripheral blood, sampled in a trial of Ad26.COV2.S vaccine versus placebo. The receptors derive from a person between 18 and 60 years old who received the Ad26.COV2.S COVID-19 vaccine or a placebo. CDR3s include the opening cysteine and the closing phenylalanine or tryptophan. D genes are given only for firm matches. Clone size is shown for a subset of rows, as once, few, many or a class of expanded clone.

TRBV24-1	TRBD1	TRBJ2-7	once	CAVGQGADYEQYF	TGTGCCGTCGGACAGGGGGCAGATTACGAGCAGTACTTC
TRBV6-2/TRBV6-3	TRBD2	TRBJ2-5	.	CASSYSTSGRQETQYF	TGTGCCAGCAGTTACTCGACTAGCGGAAGACAAGAGACCCAGTACTTC
TRBV27	.	TRBJ2-5	.	CASSLGGASETQYF	TGTGCCAGCAGTTTGGGGGGGGCTAGTGAGACCCAGTACTTC
TRBV24-1	.	TRBJ2-6	once	CATSDFRPSGANVLTF	TGTGCCACCAGTGATTTTCGACCTTCTGGGGCCAACGTCCTGACTTTC
TRBV3-1/TRBV3-2	.	TRBJ2-2	.	CASSQAGRVAGELFF	TGTGCCAGCAGCCAAGCTGGGCGGGTGGCCGGGGAGCTGTTTTTT
TRBV29-1	.	TRBJ1-5	.	CSVITGLNQPQHF	TGCAGCGTCATTACAGGGCTCAATCAGCCCCAGCATTTT
TRBV19	.	TRBJ2-4	.	CASSTTTSGPSLAKNIQYF	TGTGCCAGTAGTACCACCACTTCGGGACCGTCCTTAGCCAAAAACATTCAGTACTTC
TRBV30	TRBD2	TRBJ2-2	.	CAWTSGMNTGELFF	TGTGCCTGGACTAGCGGGATGAACACCGGGGAGCTGTTTTTT
TRBV2	TRBD1	TRBJ1-1	.	CASSGTRGLTEAFF	TGTGCCAGCAGTGGTACGAGGGGGCTGACTGAAGCTTTCTTT
TRBV7-9	.	TRBJ1-5	.	CASSREPYQPQHF	TGTGCCAGCAGCCGGGAACCTTATCAGCCCCAGCATTTT
TRBV28	.	TRBJ1-2	.	CASSKPAVNYGYTF	TGTGCCAGCAGTAAGCCGGCAGTTAACTATGGCTACACCTTC
TRBV7-9	.	TRBJ1-1	.	CASQTEMNTEAFF	TGTGCCAGCCAGACAGAGATGAACACTGAAGCTTTCTTT
TRBV7-9	TRBD1	TRBJ2-1	.	CASSQSSGTGGDEQFF	TGTGCCAGCAGCCAGTCCTCCGGGACAGGGGGCGATGAGCAGTTCTTC